This TCR beta chain emerged from a study of cytomegalovirus exposure and HLA in healthy donors. Notes on the study in general: A later analysis showed TCR association rates differing by HLA locus, peaking at DRB1 and lowest at HLA-C. Sequencing likely produced, as an artifact, a cluster of highly shared sequence variants. In a later analysis, most CMV-associated TCR beta chains appeared HLA-restricted.

The PCR made use of 60 Vbeta and 13 Jbeta primers. Using immunoSEQ multiplex PCR, the repertoire was profiled, and TCRdb retains in-frame clones only, with some absent. Counted here are 55,000 to 75,000 clones, about 63% occurring once; the ten biggest clones make up about 17%. Regarding this clone: Its antigen remains unknown.

CDR3 length: 16 amino acids. Trimming shortened V by 5 bases and J by 7 bases, and 18 bases separated the two germline ends. CDR1 and CDR2 (germline): SGHAT, FQNNGV. The chain combines TRBV11-2 with TRBJ1-6; no clear D gene. The receptor comes from a man aged 40-50 years in good health and CMV-seropositive. Sequencing was done on a sample of PBMCs. The DNA for the CDR3 is TGTGCCAGCAGCCGCCAGGCTTTAAGCGGAAATTCACCCCTCCACTTT. Its protein product is CASSRQALSGNSPLHF.